This TCR beta chain was recovered during a study of long-term antiretroviral therapy in people with HIV (dated by TCRdb to 2022 to 2024). For the wider study: The earliest samples were collected roughly a decade before the 2015 WHO recommendation for immediate ART, at a time when ART was usually postponed until CD4 counts fell. A retrospective serial study tested whether ART initiation and durable HIV suppression were associated with changes in peripheral blood TRB repertoire composition and diversity. The cohort contributed 150 to 200 cryopreserved PBMC samples from under 35 adults with confirmed HIV infection, collected serially over a mean of around six years (range 1-12). Among the 25 to 30 participants with HIV, eleven were female. Test extractions of a monoclonal T-cell line alongside 33 polyclonal samples showed no cross-contamination during QIAcube processing.

On this clone: Its antigen is unknown. Base quality data are lacking; no much larger clone is found one base away.

CDR1 and CDR2 are read off the germline V gene as SQVTM and ANQGSEA. For this chain, trimming is 1 base at the V end and 7 bases at the J end, and the number of junction bases without a gene match is 5. Spanning cysteine to phenylalanine, the CDR3 consists of 13 amino acids. Solely the CDR3 DNA is kept, with 39 bases framed from the first base. The immunoSEQ hsTCRB v3.0 assay was used at survey level resolution to sequence the TRB variable region. The targeted TRB sequencing depth was about 40,000-55,000 T-cell genomes per sample. TRB libraries were pooled and sequenced on an Illumina MiSeq using a v3 150-cycle kit. Concerning the study's data processing: Repertoire analysis ran in R within a reproducible Nextflow workflow covering QC, data transformation and analysis. LymphoSeq2, an R package for exploring AIRR-Seq data, was used to implement the custom analyses. A few samples yielding fewer than 5000 total TRB sequences were excluded, leaving more than 150 analyzed HIV repertoires. Among the approximately 180 retained HIV repertoires, about 60 were collected before ART initiation and about 130 were collected after ART initiation. Repertoires were downsampled to 5000 TRB nucleotide sequences, with summary statistics averaged over 100 downsampling iterations. Only TRB sequences with CDR3 regions of at least seven amino acids were retained for analysis. Diversity was assessed using a clonality score derived from Shannon entropy and using the Gini coefficient. In the repertoire networks, any two of the top 5000 CDR3 amino acid sequences were connected whenever the two sequences differed by an edit distance of one. For TRB CDR3 amino acid sequences, antigen specificity groups and MHC restriction were predicted with GLIPH2. To flag known associations with CMV, EBV, HIV or tissue antigens, CDR3 amino acid sequences were compared against VDJdb and McPAS-TCR. Pre-ART, post-ART and control groups were compared with Wilcoxon signed-rank tests and Holm-Bonferroni correction. Here the immuneACCESS table is served through TCRdb, limited to in-frame sequences with V and J called. Missing clones are a known gap in these copies; in checked studies unresolved V genes cover under half, and the rest lacks a known reason. For V, J and clone size, that table is used; D and trimming come from the DNA. This sample holds roughly 29,000 clones; approximately 85% were observed only once. 7.5% to 9.5% of the sample is held by the ten biggest clonotypes.

The research as a whole found: HIV repertoires had narrower CDR3 length ranges than controls, and the network structure suggested an antigen-experienced repertoire that shifted only slightly toward naive after ART. Inferences about post-ART repertoire changes are limited because no data were available on ART adherence, viral resistance or therapy changes. A significant increase in TRB diversity was found to be associated with ART initiation, although TRB diversity was observed to remain significantly below that of transplant donor controls even after long-term ART. The samples span the years 2004 to 2017, and the ART regimens used at that time may not be as effective as current regimens. Because PBMC availability was limited, only the TCR beta chain was sequenced, with no alpha chain pairing. At every time point, the repertoire was dominated by expanded TRB clones first identified before ART initiation, although this dominance fluctuated and, in many PLHIV, declined after ART. Unsorted PBMC were profiled instead of sorted CD4+ and CD8+ T cells because pre-ART samples had limited cell numbers.

Participants were included only if at least one PBMC sample before ART initiation and at least two post-ART samples were available. All participants with HIV were treated in the United States of America. Before DNA extraction, cryopreserved samples of about 0.9-11 million PBMC were thawed and then washed. At the time of the earliest PBMC sample for each participant with HIV, ages ranged from about 23 to 60 years. Each participant contributed PBMC samples from 1-4 timepoints before ART initiation and 2-8 timepoints after ART initiation, with a median of 7 samples. Serial HIV viral load, CD4+ T-cell count, ART history and demographic data were obtained for every participant. Genomic DNA was extracted from unsorted PBMC with a Qiagen kit on a QIAcube, with processing performed in batches of 12 samples.

This sequence was found in a man aged 40-49 years with HIV. The material sequenced was unsorted PBMCs, taken 3 years after starting antiretroviral therapy. The rearrangement joined TRBV29-1 to TRBJ1-2; 8 bases in the middle match TRBD1. The DNA reads TGCAGCGTTGAAGGAAACAGGGGGGGTGGCTACACCTTC. Translation gives CSVEGNRGGGYTF.